The 21 T cell receptor beta chains in this list originate from one sample, sequenced in a study of blood T cell repertoires in COVID-19. Clones were sequenced by immunoSEQ multiplex PCR, and TCRdb holds only the in-frame ones, with some missing. The sample holds 270,000 or so clones, about 89% seen once. Sequencing input: PBMCs or T cells enriched from blood (not recorded which). The origin of the receptors is a young woman who had recovered from COVID-19.

The rearrangement joins TRBV18 to TRBJ1-3; 10 bases are shared with TRBD1. J lost 2 bases, V lost 5 bases, and 6 bases had no gene match. The CDR3 contains 16 residues. Germline-derived CDR1 and CDR2 are KGHSH and LQKENI. The CDR3 is CASSSGQGETGNTIYF. The DNA for the CDR3 is TGTGCCAGCTCATCCGGACAGGGGGAAACTGGAAACACCATATATTTT.

The chain is built from TRBV11-3 and TRBJ2-1, with TRBD1 matching over 7 bases. The ends lost 5 bases at V and 3 bases at J; junction bases unmatched: 7. This CDR3 has 15 residues. The germline CDR1 and CDR2 sequences are SGHNT and YENEEA. CDR3 residues: CASSQPGQYYNEQFF. In DNA, the CDR3 is TGTGCCAGCAGCCAACCGGGACAGTACTACAATGAGCAGTTCTTC. The variable domain in full, completed from reference TRBV11-3 and TRBJ2-1, reads EAGVVQSPRYKIIEKKQPVAFWCNPISGHNTLYWYLQNLGQGPELLIRYENEEAVDDSQLPKDRFSAERLKGVDSTLKIQPAELGDSAVYLCASSQPGQYYNEQFFGPGTRLTVL.

This chain joins TRBV28 and TRBJ2-7, with 11 positions matching TRBD1. The ends lost 0 bases at V and 3 bases at J; junction bases unmatched: 4. In germline, CDR1 is MDHEN, CDR2 SYDVKM. This CDR3 has 16 amino acids. In DNA, the CDR3 is TGTGCCAGCAGTTTATGGGGGGGACAGGGGGTCTACGAGCAGTACTTC. It specifies CASSLWGGQGVYEQYF.

The gene calls are TRBV10-2 and TRBJ1-2, with 7 bases identical to TRBD1. This CDR3 spans 16 amino acids. Trimming removed 3 bases from V and 0 bases from J; junction bases left unmatched: 7. CDR1 is WSHSY and CDR2 is SAAADI in the germline V gene. CDR3 protein: CASSDRYTGANYGYTF. In DNA, the CDR3 is TGCGCCAGCAGTGATCGGTATACAGGGGCTAACTATGGCTACACCTTC.

The chain employs TRBV7-2 and TRBJ2-7; 12 bases map to TRBD2. CDR3 length: 15 amino acids. After removal of 4 bases from V and 2 bases from J, the junction contained 3 bases not matched to a gene. The germline V gene encodes CDR1 SGHTA and CDR2 FQGNSA. CDR3 sequence: CASSSTSGGAYEQYF. CDR3 nucleotides: TGTGCCAGCAGCTCGACTAGCGGGGGAGCCTACGAGCAGTACTTC.

V is TRBV28 and J is TRBJ2-3; TRBD2 aligns across 7 bases. The germline CDR1 and CDR2 sequences are MDHEN and SYDVKM. The CDR3 runs to 15 residues. Losses at the gene ends were 4 bases for V and 6 bases for J; bases not matched to a gene: 10. This chain's CDR3 is CASSSPGGGGDTQYF. Written as DNA, the CDR3 is TGTGCCAGCAGTTCTCCGGGAGGCGGAGGGGATACGCAGTATTTT.

The chain recombines TRBV5-1 with TRBJ1-1; a possible D gene is TRBD1 (6 bases). Trimming took 6 bases from V and 1 from J, leaving 16 bases between them. This CDR3 comprises 15 residues. Germline V lookup: CDR1 SGHRS, CDR2 YFSETQ. The CDR3: CASTAVGGANTEAFF. Here the CDR3 DNA reads TGCGCCAGCACCGCCGTGGGGGGGGCGAACACTGAAGCTTTCTTT.

This clone has just a few counts. The V gene is TRBV3-1 (or the pseudogene TRBV3-2), the J gene TRBJ2-7; tentative D call: TRBD2 (6 bases). The germline V and J ends were trimmed by 7 bases and 6 bases, with 19 bases remaining between them. The CDR3 is 14 residues long. In germline, CDR1 is LGHDT, CDR2 YNNKEL (reference sequence). CDR3 residues: CASNHGASDSEQYF. Written as DNA, the CDR3 is TGTGCCAGCAACCACGGGGCTAGCGACTCCGAGCAGTACTTC.

The chain combines TRBV14 with TRBJ2-2; D ambiguous. Trimming pared 6 bases from V and 6 bases from J, leaving 17 bases between. Germline V CDR1 and CDR2: SGHDN, FVKESK. The length of the CDR3 is 15 residues. CDR3 DNA sequence: TGTGCCAGCAGTCCAGGATCAGGCCCCGCCGGGGAGCTGTTTTTT. This translates into CASSPGSGPAGELFF.

The chain carries TRBV5-1 and TRBJ2-7, with D maybe TRBD2 (6 bases). The CDR3 sequence is 15 residues long. V lost 0 bases, J lost 2 bases, and 12 bases lay in between. In germline, CDR1 is SGHRS, CDR2 YFSETQ. CDR3 sequence: CASSLVSGSTYEQYF. The CDR3 DNA sequence: TGCGCCAGCAGCTTGGTTAGCGGATCGACCTACGAGCAGTACTTC. Filled out from reference TRBV5-1 and TRBJ2-7, the complete variable domain reads KAGVTQTPRYLIKTRGQQVTLSCSPISGHRSVSWYQQTPGQGLQFLFEYFSETQRNKGNFPGRFSGRQFSNSRSEMNVSTLELGDSALYLCASSLVSGSTYEQYFGPGTRLTVT.

The chain's CDR3 is CASSSRQGIYEQYF. The CDR3 DNA follows: TGCGCCAGCAGCTCCCGACAGGGTATCTACGAGCAGTACTTC. The chain joins TRBV5-1 to TRBJ2-7; TRBD1 agrees at 7 bases. Germline lookup yields CDR1 SGHRS and CDR2 YFSETQ. The CDR3 sequence is 14 residues long. Trimming took 3 bases from V and 3 from J; bases not matched to a gene: 6.

The chain is built from TRBV15 and TRBJ2-3, with 9 bases lining up with TRBD2. The CDR3 has 17 amino acids. Losses at the gene ends were 4 bases for V and 2 bases for J; bases not matched to a gene: 10. Germline loops: CDR1 LNHNV, CDR2 YYDKDF (reference sequence). Written as DNA, the CDR3 is TGTGCCACCAGCACGTATTCTAGCGGGACAACCACAGATACGCAGTATTTT. Translation: CATSTYSSGTTTDTQYF.

This sequence joins TRBV27 and TRBJ1-5; 8 positions match TRBD1. CDR3 length: 15 residues. The germline CDR1 and CDR2 sequences are MNHEY and SMNVEV (reference sequence). Losses at the gene ends were 6 bases for V and 3 bases for J; bases not matched to a gene: 7. The CDR3 is CASSSDRGPNQPQHF. CDR3 coding DNA: TGTGCCAGCAGCTCCGACAGGGGCCCCAATCAGCCCCAGCATTTT.

This clone was recorded once. The chain uses TRBV2 and TRBJ2-2; 11 bases line up with TRBD2. Germline-derived CDR1 and CDR2 are SNHLY and FYNNEI. J was trimmed by 9 bases and V by 4 bases; bases with no gene match: 7. The CDR3 runs 15 residues. CDR3 amino acids: CASSGIAGGPRELFF. The CDR3 DNA reads as TGTGCCAGCAGTGGAATAGCGGGGGGGCCCCGGGAGCTGTTTTTT. Looking up the rest from reference TRBV2 and TRBJ2-2 gives the full variable domain: EPEVTQTPSHQVTQMGQEVILRCVPISNHLYFYWYRQILGQKVEFLVSFYNNEISEKSEIFDDQFSVERPDGSNFTLKIRSTKLEDSAMYFCASSGIAGGPRELFFGEGSRLTVL.

This clone has only one observation. One end of the junction varies from germline; a read error may be responsible. This sequence joins TRBV29-1 and TRBJ1-1, with a weak D call TRBD1 (6 bases). This CDR3 comprises 16 residues. Germline V gene lookup returns CDR1 SQVTM and CDR2 ANQGSEA. CDR3 amino acids: CSAEDQGQFMNTEAFF. The CDR3 DNA is TGCAGCGCTGAAGATCAAGGACAGTTCATGAACACTGAAGCTTTCTTT.

V and J are TRBV2 and TRBJ1-2; 8 nucleotides align to TRBD1. Per germline, CDR1 SNHLY and CDR2 FYNNEI. The V segment lost 10 bases and the J segment 5 bases; nucleotides outside the gene matches: 12. This CDR3 contains 14 residues. CDR3 sequence (DNA): TGTGCCACCATAGGGGACAGGCACATTTATGGCTACACCTTC. It is translated as CATIGDRHIYGYTF.

V and J are TRBV7-3 and TRBJ1-5; D call uncertain. The length of the CDR3 is 11 residues. V lost 6 bases to trimming and J lost 9 bases, with 9 bases between them. Looked up from germline, CDR1 is SGHTA and CDR2 is FQGTGA. CDR3 in amino acids: CASRAIWPQHF. The DNA for the CDR3 is TGTGCCAGCAGGGCCATTTGGCCCCAGCATTTT.

The CDR3 coding sequence is TGTGCCAGCAGACAGGGTAATGAAAAACTGTTTTTT. It codes for CASRQGNEKLFF. The rearrangement uses TRBV2 and TRBJ1-4; TRBD1 might be the D (6 bases). This CDR3 spans 12 amino acids. The V and J ends lost 6 bases and 4 bases respectively, with 6 bases between them. Germline V gives CDR1 SNHLY, CDR2 FYNNEI. The entire variable domain, with the rest obtained from reference TRBV2 and TRBJ1-4, is as follows: EPEVTQTPSHQVTQMGQEVILRCVPISNHLYFYWYRQILGQKVEFLVSFYNNEISEKSEIFDDQFSVERPDGSNFTLKIRSTKLEDSAMYFCASRQGNEKLFFGSGTQLSVL.

The chain couples TRBV7-2 to TRBJ2-2; 10 bases fit TRBD2. The CDR3 length is 16 residues. CDR1 and CDR2 (germline): SGHTA, FQGNSA. V shed 5 bases, J shed 3 bases, and the junction held 6 bases outside the gene matches. CDR3 sequence (DNA): TGTGCCAGCAGCACCCGGACTAGCGGCTACACCGGGGAGCTGTTTTTT. The encoded protein is CASSTRTSGYTGELFF.

The chain couples TRBV11-3 to TRBJ1-1; 8 nucleotides agree with TRBD1. This CDR3 is 15 amino acids long. Germline trimming cut 0 bases from V and 3 bases from J; bases unmatched to any gene: 3. The germline CDR1 and CDR2 sequences are SGHNT and YENEEA. The DNA of the CDR3 is TGTGCCAGCAGCTTAGACAGGGGGCTGGACACTGAAGCTTTCTTT. It encodes CASSLDRGLDTEAFF.

This chain connects TRBV5-1 to TRBJ2-1; D may be TRBD1 (5 bases). Trimming cost V 0 bases and J 0 bases, with 10 bases left between them. This CDR3 contains 16 residues. Germline V gene lookup returns CDR1 SGHRS and CDR2 YFSETQ. The CDR3 DNA reads as TGCGCCAGCAGCTTGGGACAGCAGAGCTCCTACAATGAGCAGTTCTTC. It is translated as CASSLGQQSSYNEQFF.